This paragraph reports one T cell receptor (beta chain). Its antigen is not known. From its re-call of the 5' RACE reads, TCRdb lists each CDR3 protein once, without DNA. The table gives a few hundred thousand distinct CDR3 sequences; the top ten clones make up just over 2.5% of it. This entry belongs to a study of monozygotic twins with inflammatory bowel disease. Study results and caveats: Added variability in patient repertoires may stem from differing immunosuppressive treatments.

This CDR3 contains 13 residues. Skipping T cell sorting, the study isolated total RNA directly from whole blood. What was sequenced was blood. The sequence was obtained from a human donor with ulcerative colitis or Crohn's disease, or a healthy co-twin of an affected twin (not recorded which). The chain combines TRBV12-3 or TRBV12-4 with TRBJ1-1. The CDR3 loop is CASSSKRNTEAFF.